The rows below give T cell receptor beta chains drawn from one sample of a study of shared clonotypes between healthy human individuals. Sequencing was performed with immunoSEQ multiplex PCR; in TCRdb, only in-frame clones are kept and a portion is missing. The sample contains about 510,000 clones, almost 97% of which appear only once. The source material was naive CD4+ T cells sorted from blood. The receptor source for this set is a woman aged 25 to 39 in good health. Each CDR3 is given with its conserved first and last residue. D genes are given only for firm matches. Expanded clones get a size class; other rows say once, few or many, or leave the size out.

D gene	J gene	V gene	clone size	CDR3 protein	CDR3 DNA
TRBD2	TRBJ2-7	TRBV19	.	CASSISGPILLREQYF	TGTGCCAGTAGTATTAGCGGGCCAATACTCCTACGCGAGCAGTACTTC
TRBD1	TRBJ2-7	TRBV6-6	.	CASSTGQGPYEQYF	TGTGCCAGCAGTACGGGACAGGGACCCTACGAGCAGTACTTC
TRBD2	TRBJ2-1	TRBV19	.	CASGTSGTRYNEQFF	TGTGCCAGTGGGACTAGCGGAACCAGGTACAATGAGCAGTTCTTC
TRBD2	TRBJ2-1	TRBV6-1	.	CASSAGLAGGYNEQFF	TGTGCCAGCAGTGCAGGACTAGCGGGTGGGTACAATGAGCAGTTCTTC
TRBD1	TRBJ1-3	TRBV10-3	.	CAISQTGSGNTIYF	TGTGCCATCAGCCAGACAGGGTCTGGAAACACCATATATTTT
.	TRBJ1-4	TRBV27	.	CASSLLRRGMGRDEKLFF	TGTGCCAGCAGTTTATTACGACGCGGGATGGGGCGGGATGAAAAACTGTTTTTT
.	TRBJ1-4	TRBV5-4	once	CASSLDGATNEKLFF	TGTGCCAGCAGCCTGGACGGGGCAACTAATGAAAAACTGTTTTTT
.	TRBJ2-1	TRBV28	once	CASSPFRDFSYNEQFF	TGTGCCAGCAGTCCCTTTAGGGACTTCAGCTACAATGAGCAGTTCTTC
.	TRBJ2-7	TRBV21-1	.	CASSKEGREQYF	TGTGCCAGCAGCAAAGAAGGTCGGGAGCAGTACTTC
.	TRBJ1-1	TRBV6-1	.	CATLGVRNTEAFF	TGTGCCACCTTGGGGGTAAGGAACACTGAAGCTTTCTTT
TRBD2	TRBJ2-2	TRBV28	once	CASTAPGRGDTGELFF	TGTGCCAGTACCGCCCCGGGACGGGGGGACACCGGGGAGCTGTTTTTT
.	TRBJ1-3	TRBV10-3	.	CASTRQKLFSGNTIYF	TGTGCCAGCACCCGACAGAAATTGTTCTCTGGAAACACCATATATTTT
TRBD2	TRBJ2-7	TRBV18	.	CASSSGLAGGADSYEQYF	TGTGCCAGCTCATCGGGACTAGCGGGAGGTGCAGACTCCTACGAGCAGTACTTC
.	TRBJ2-3	TRBV11-3	.	CASSSGPNTDTQYF	TGTGCCAGCAGCTCGGGGCCTAACACAGATACGCAGTATTTT
.	TRBJ2-7	TRBV11-2	.	CASSPGVGEQYF	TGTGCCAGCAGCCCAGGGGTAGGCGAGCAGTACTTC
.	TRBJ2-3	TRBV29-1	.	CSVGHGQRGDTQYF	TGCAGCGTTGGCCACGGACAGAGGGGCGATACGCAGTATTTT
TRBD2	TRBJ2-7	TRBV11-2	once	CASSPGTRLAYEQYF	TGTGCCAGCAGCCCAGGGACTAGACTAGCCTACGAGCAGTACTTC
.	TRBJ2-7	TRBV6-6	.	CASSYLDDYEQYF	TGTGCCAGCAGTTACTTAGACGACTACGAGCAGTACTTC
.	TRBJ2-1	TRBV5-4	once	CASSSTGRGDYNEQFF	TGTGCCAGCAGCTCGACAGGTCGGGGGGACTACAATGAGCAGTTCTTC
TRBD1	TRBJ2-7	TRBV10-3	.	CAISEQGVYEQYF	TGTGCCATCAGTGAGCAGGGGGTCTACGAGCAGTACTTC
.	TRBJ2-7	TRBV28	.	CASSLYGISYEQYF	TGTGCCAGCAGTTTATACGGGATCTCCTACGAGCAGTACTTC
TRBD1	TRBJ1-1	TRBV28	once	CASTRSGGPMNTEAFF	TGTGCCAGCACCCGCTCAGGGGGTCCGATGAACACTGAAGCTTTCTTT
.	TRBJ1-2	TRBV21-1	once	CASSPHPGTAYGYTF	TGTGCCAGCAGCCCCCACCCCGGGACAGCCTATGGCTACACCTTC
TRBD1	TRBJ1-2	TRBV7-2	.	CASSSGQGGGYTF	TGTGCCAGCAGCTCGGGACAGGGGGGTGGCTACACCTTC
.	TRBJ1-2	TRBV27	.	CASSSRGTYGYTF	TGTGCCAGCAGTTCCCGGGGAACTTATGGCTACACCTTC
TRBD1	TRBJ2-7	TRBV5-4	.	CASSSDRASSYEQYF	TGTGCCAGCAGCTCCGACAGGGCATCCAGCTACGAGCAGTACTTC
.	TRBJ2-2	TRBV7-8	.	CASSLPPSYTGELFF	TGTGCCAGCAGCTTACCCCCCAGTTACACCGGGGAGCTGTTTTTT
TRBD1	TRBJ1-2	TRBV2	once	CASRGDRAPIYGYTF	TGTGCCAGCAGGGGTGACAGGGCGCCTATCTATGGCTACACCTTC
TRBD2	TRBJ2-7	TRBV19	.	CASSLTSGSSYEQYF	TGTGCCAGTAGTTTGACTAGCGGGAGCTCCTACGAGCAGTACTTC
TRBD2	TRBJ2-1	TRBV11-2	.	CASSLVAGGYNEQFF	TGTGCCAGCAGCTTAGTAGCGGGAGGCTACAATGAGCAGTTCTTC
TRBD2	TRBJ2-1	TRBV28	.	CASSLSRLAGGDNEQFF	TGTGCCAGCAGTTTAAGCCGACTAGCGGGAGGCGACAATGAGCAGTTCTTC
.	TRBJ1-6	TRBV27	.	CASSPWGPNSPLHF	TGTGCCAGCAGCCCCTGGGGGCCTAATTCACCCCTCCACTTT
.	TRBJ1-2	TRBV2	.	CTSSEREDYGYTF	TGTACCAGCAGTGAACGGGAAGACTATGGCTACACCTTC
TRBD1	TRBJ1-3	TRBV18	.	CASSPGTGPSSGNTIYF	TGTGCCAGCTCGCCCGGGACAGGACCGTCCTCTGGAAACACCATATATTTT
.	TRBJ2-6	TRBV28	.	CASSPPLPSGANVLTF	TGTGCCAGCAGTCCCCCTCTCCCGTCTGGGGCCAACGTCCTGACTTTC